A selection of T cell receptor beta chains follows, all from one sample in a study of Ad26.COV2.S vaccination and SARS-CoV-2 variants. The table came from immunoSEQ multiplex PCR; TCRdb's copy has only in-frame clones and leaves some out. The data contain more than 300,000 clones, around nine tenths of them singletons. Sequenced material: peripheral blood, taken in a trial of Ad26.COV2.S vaccine versus placebo. The origin of the receptors is a person between 18 and 59 years old who received the Ad26.COV2.S COVID-19 vaccine or a placebo. CDR3s include the opening cysteine and the closing phenylalanine or tryptophan. The order of the fields is clone size, D gene, J gene, V gene, CDR3 protein, CDR3 DNA. D genes are given only for firm matches. Clone size appears in some rows only: once, few, many, or a class for an expanded clone.

clone_size: many
d_call: NA
j_call: TRBJ1-2
v_call: TRBV4-1
cdr3_aa: CASSQGRTADPYYGYTF
cdr3_nt: TGCGCCAGCAGCCAGGGCCGTACTGCGGACCCTTACTATGGCTACACCTTC

clone_size: NA
d_call: NA
j_call: TRBJ1-2
v_call: TRBV29-1
cdr3_aa: CSVEAGRGWNGYTF
cdr3_nt: TGCAGCGTTGAAGCCGGGCGAGGATGGAATGGCTACACCTTC

clone_size: NA
d_call: NA
j_call: TRBJ1-2
v_call: TRBV7-9
cdr3_aa: CASSRTDYGYTF
cdr3_nt: TGTGCCAGCAGCCGGACGGACTATGGCTACACCTTC

clone_size: NA
d_call: NA
j_call: TRBJ2-7
v_call: TRBV28
cdr3_aa: CASSQFGTGRHEQYF
cdr3_nt: TGTGCCAGCAGTCAATTCGGGACGGGGCGACACGAGCAGTACTTC

clone_size: NA
d_call: NA
j_call: TRBJ1-4
v_call: TRBV5-4
cdr3_aa: CASSSRGDEKLFF
cdr3_nt: TGTGCCAGCAGTTCCAGGGGAGATGAAAAACTGTTTTTT

clone_size: NA
d_call: TRBD1
j_call: TRBJ2-7
v_call: TRBV5-6
cdr3_aa: CASSSRTGGSYEQYF
cdr3_nt: TGTGCCAGCAGCTCGCGGACAGGGGGTTCCTACGAGCAGTACTTC

clone_size: NA
d_call: TRBD1
j_call: TRBJ2-7
v_call: TRBV6-1
cdr3_aa: CASSGGTGGSLYEQYF
cdr3_nt: TGTGCCAGCAGTGGGGGGACAGGGGGAAGTTTGTACGAGCAGTACTTC

clone_size: NA
d_call: NA
j_call: TRBJ2-3
v_call: TRBV18
cdr3_aa: CASSPPSTGRTDTQYF
cdr3_nt: TGTGCCAGCTCACCACCTTCCACAGGGAGGACAGATACGCAGTATTTT

clone_size: NA
d_call: NA
j_call: TRBJ2-2
v_call: TRBV18
cdr3_aa: CASSPSGRTGELFF
cdr3_nt: TGTGCCAGCTCACCATCGGGCCGCACCGGGGAGCTGTTTTTT

clone_size: NA
d_call: NA
j_call: TRBJ2-7
v_call: TRBV19
cdr3_aa: CASKMTGTSYEQYF
cdr3_nt: TGTGCCAGTAAAATGACAGGGACTTCCTACGAGCAGTACTTC

clone_size: NA
d_call: NA
j_call: TRBJ1-5
v_call: TRBV23-1
cdr3_aa: CASSQLVRAFNQPQHF
cdr3_nt: TGCGCCAGCAGTCAATTAGTCAGGGCTTTCAATCAGCCCCAGCATTTT

clone_size: NA
d_call: TRBD1
j_call: TRBJ1-5
v_call: TRBV7-6
cdr3_aa: CASSRRQGGNQPQHF
cdr3_nt: TGTGCCAGCAGCCGGAGACAGGGTGGCAATCAGCCCCAGCATTTT

clone_size: NA
d_call: TRBD2
j_call: TRBJ2-6
v_call: TRBV9
cdr3_aa: CASSVGLSGRASGANVLTF
cdr3_nt: TGTGCCAGCAGCGTAGGGCTCAGCGGGAGGGCTTCTGGGGCCAACGTCCTGACTTTC

clone_size: NA
d_call: NA
j_call: TRBJ2-2
v_call: TRBV4-1
cdr3_aa: CASSPGQGTGELFF
cdr3_nt: TGCGCCAGCAGCCCGGGGCAGGGCACCGGGGAGCTGTTTTTT

clone_size: NA
d_call: TRBD1
j_call: TRBJ1-3
v_call: TRBV7-2
cdr3_aa: CASSLVPGGGNTIYF
cdr3_nt: TGTGCCAGCAGCTTAGTGCCAGGGGGAGGAAACACCATATATTTT

clone_size: NA
d_call: NA
j_call: TRBJ1-4
v_call: TRBV4-1
cdr3_aa: CASSQGYDASNEKLFF
cdr3_nt: TGCGCCAGCAGCCAAGGATACGACGCGTCTAATGAAAAACTGTTTTTT

clone_size: NA
d_call: NA
j_call: TRBJ1-5
v_call: TRBV27
cdr3_aa: CASSLHESNQPQHF
cdr3_nt: TGTGCCAGCAGTTTACATGAAAGCAATCAGCCCCAGCATTTT

clone_size: NA
d_call: NA
j_call: TRBJ2-2
v_call: TRBV5-1
cdr3_aa: CASSLEVGMVTGELFF
cdr3_nt: TGCGCCAGCAGCTTGGAGGTGGGAATGGTCACCGGGGAGCTGTTTTTT

clone_size: NA
d_call: NA
j_call: TRBJ1-3
v_call: TRBV29-1
cdr3_aa: CSVTTQGGGNTIYF
cdr3_nt: TGCAGCGTTACGACCCAGGGCGGCGGAAACACCATATATTTT

clone_size: once
d_call: NA
j_call: TRBJ2-6
v_call: TRBV28
cdr3_aa: CASSLTPGANVLTF
cdr3_nt: TGTGCCAGCAGTTTGACACCTGGGGCCAACGTCCTGACTTTC

clone_size: NA
d_call: TRBD2
j_call: TRBJ2-7
v_call: TRBV15
cdr3_aa: CATSKGTSGPYEQYF
cdr3_nt: TGTGCCACCAGCAAAGGGACTAGCGGTCCCTACGAGCAGTACTTC

clone_size: NA
d_call: NA
j_call: TRBJ1-1
v_call: TRBV11-2
cdr3_aa: CASTLGGYNTEAFF
cdr3_nt: TGTGCCAGCACCCTGGGGGGGTACAACACTGAAGCTTTCTTT

clone_size: NA
d_call: TRBD1
j_call: TRBJ2-1
v_call: TRBV28
cdr3_aa: CASSLSYRDSEQFF
cdr3_nt: TGTGCCAGCAGTTTGTCTTACCGGGACAGCGAGCAGTTCTTC

clone_size: NA
d_call: TRBD1
j_call: TRBJ2-1
v_call: TRBV18
cdr3_aa: CASSSAGTGGANEQFF
cdr3_nt: TGTGCCAGCTCAAGCGCCGGGACAGGGGGCGCGAATGAGCAGTTCTTC

clone_size: NA
d_call: NA
j_call: TRBJ2-3
v_call: TRBV4-2
cdr3_aa: CASSREGTDTQYF
cdr3_nt: TGTGCCAGCAGCCGAGAGGGGACAGATACGCAGTATTTT

clone_size: NA
d_call: TRBD1
j_call: TRBJ2-2
v_call: TRBV2
cdr3_aa: CASTHGQGRTGELFF
cdr3_nt: TGTGCCAGCACCCACGGACAGGGTAGGACCGGGGAGCTGTTTTTT

clone_size: NA
d_call: TRBD2
j_call: TRBJ2-1
v_call: TRBV5-1
cdr3_aa: CASSLGEGEQFF
cdr3_nt: TGCGCCAGCAGCTTGGGGGAGGGTGAGCAGTTCTTC

clone_size: NA
d_call: NA
j_call: TRBJ1-4
v_call: TRBV19
cdr3_aa: CASSINLATNEKLFF
cdr3_nt: TGTGCCAGTAGTATTAATCTTGCAACTAATGAAAAACTGTTTTTT